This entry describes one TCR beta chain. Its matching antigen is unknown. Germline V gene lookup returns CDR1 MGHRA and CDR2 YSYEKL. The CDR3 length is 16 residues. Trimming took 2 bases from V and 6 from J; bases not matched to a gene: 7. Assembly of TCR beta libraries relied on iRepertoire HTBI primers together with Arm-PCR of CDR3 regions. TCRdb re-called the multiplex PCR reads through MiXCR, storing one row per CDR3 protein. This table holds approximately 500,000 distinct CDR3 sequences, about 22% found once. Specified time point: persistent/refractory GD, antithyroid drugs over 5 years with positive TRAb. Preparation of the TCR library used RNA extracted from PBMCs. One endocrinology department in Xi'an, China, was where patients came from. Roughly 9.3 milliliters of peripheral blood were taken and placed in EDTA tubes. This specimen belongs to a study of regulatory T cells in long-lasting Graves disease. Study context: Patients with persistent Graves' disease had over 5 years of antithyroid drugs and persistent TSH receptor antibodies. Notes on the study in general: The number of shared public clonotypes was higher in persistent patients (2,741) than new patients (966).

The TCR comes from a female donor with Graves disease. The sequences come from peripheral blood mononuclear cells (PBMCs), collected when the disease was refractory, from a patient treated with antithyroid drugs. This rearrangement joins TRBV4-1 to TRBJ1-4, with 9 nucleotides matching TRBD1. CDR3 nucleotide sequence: TGCGCCAGCAGCCAATCCCCGGGACAGGGAGATGAAAAACTGTTTTTT. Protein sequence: CASSQSPGQGDEKLFF.